The clone carrying this T cell receptor (beta chain) has only a few counts. This sample is drawn from a study of blood T cells in healthy people across ages. Study-level information: Per two T cells, template switching captured roughly one barcoded beta molecule.

Per individual sample, total RNA of at least 5.5 micrograms was extracted. Using a J-beta primer mix together with a sample-barcoded 5' primer, a second PCR was run for roughly 7 to 12 cycles. CDR3-containing paired-end reads numbering at least 2.5 million came from each sample. From the 5' RACE reads, TCRdb called clonotypes with MiXCR, one entry per CDR3 protein. The sample holds about 1.6 million distinct CDR3 sequences, about 35% seen once. The CDR3 contains 11 residues. From germline, CDR1 is ENHRY and CDR2 SYGVKD. Trimming took 4 bases from V and 11 from J; bases not matched to a gene: 2. This sequence was found in a woman aged 25-40 years in good health. The chain uses TRBV10-3 and TRBJ2-1, with 7 bases fitting TRBD2. The sequenced sample was blood. The CDR3, as DNA: TGTGCCATCAGTGGCGGGAGCCAGCAGTTCTTC. Protein: CAISGGSQQFF.